This TCR beta chain was profiled in a study of control samples from healthy donors and cancer patients. The assay was immunoSEQ multiplex PCR, and TCRdb's table has in-frame clones only and misses some. Of about 150,000 clones detected, 91% appear once; the ten largest clones hold 3.2%. Material for sequencing was blood. This TCR was sampled from a man aged 25-45 years in good health.

DNA of the CDR3: TGCGCCAGCAGGGCTAGCGGGAGCTCCTACAATGAGCAGTTCTTC. Its protein product is CASRASGSSYNEQFF. The chain employs TRBV10-2 and TRBJ2-1, with TRBD2 matching 10 bases. V dropped 6 bases and J dropped 0; count of bases not matched to a gene: 2. CDR1 and CDR2 (germline): WSHSY, SAAADI. The CDR3 has 15 amino acids.